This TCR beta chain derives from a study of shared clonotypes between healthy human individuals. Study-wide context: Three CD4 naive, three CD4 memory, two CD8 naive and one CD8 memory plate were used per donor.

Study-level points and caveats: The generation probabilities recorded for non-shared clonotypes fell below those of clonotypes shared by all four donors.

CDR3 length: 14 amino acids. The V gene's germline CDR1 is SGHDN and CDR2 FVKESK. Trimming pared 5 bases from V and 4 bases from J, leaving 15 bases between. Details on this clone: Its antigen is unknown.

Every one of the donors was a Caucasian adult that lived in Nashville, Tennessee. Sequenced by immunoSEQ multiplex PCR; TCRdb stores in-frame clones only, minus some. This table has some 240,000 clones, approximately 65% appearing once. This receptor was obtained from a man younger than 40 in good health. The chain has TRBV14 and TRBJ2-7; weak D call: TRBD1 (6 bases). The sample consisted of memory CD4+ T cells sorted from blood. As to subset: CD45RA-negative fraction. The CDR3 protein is CASSFQGWKYEQYF. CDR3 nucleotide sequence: TGTGCCAGCAGCTTCCAGGGGTGGAAGTACGAGCAGTACTTC.